The rows below give T cell receptor beta chains drawn from one sample of a study of T cells after yellow fever vaccination. Each CDR3 protein is one row after TCRdb ran MiXCR on the 5' RACE reads. The data show roughly 120,000 distinct CDR3 sequences, with 7.4% seen just once and around 2.3% held by the top ten. The starting material was CD4+ T cells sorted from PBMCs, obtained more than 8 days after the first yellow fever vaccination. These receptors were taken from a man between 18 and 29 years old who received the YFV17D yellow fever vaccine. Both conserved end residues are part of each CDR3. D genes are given only for firm matches. Size is omitted from some rows. Given values are once, few, many or a class for expanded clones.

many	NA	TRBJ2-7	TRBV7-8	CASKTGTGSYEQYF
many	NA	TRBJ2-5	TRBV24-1	CATSDSRTGGQETQYF
few	TRBD1	TRBJ2-7	TRBV7-2	CASSTYRTGGQEQYF
many	NA	TRBJ1-1	TRBV7-3	CASSLTLNTEAFF
many	NA	TRBJ2-1	TRBV20-1	CSAFSGVAGNEQFF
NA	NA	TRBJ2-3	TRBV5-6	CASSLAGVGTQYF
many	NA	TRBJ1-5	TRBV6-5	CASGGNQPQHF
NA	TRBD1	TRBJ2-7	TRBV4-2	CASSHPGTGGREQYF
many	NA	TRBJ1-1	TRBV4-2	CASSQEFITEAFF
NA	TRBD1	TRBJ2-7	TRBV23-1	CASSHKGQDDYEQYF
many	TRBD2	TRBJ2-5	TRBV7-6	CASSSRTRGGETQYF
many	NA	TRBJ2-3	TRBV14	CASSQSQRSDTQYF
many	NA	TRBJ2-2	TRBV10-3	CAIRTPLGQPNTGELFF
many	NA	TRBJ2-2	TRBV7-9	CASSAVPRTGELFF
many	NA	TRBJ1-2	TRBV4-1	CASSQRATGPYGYTF
NA	NA	TRBJ2-5	TRBV7-2	CASSPPGVETQYF
many	NA	TRBJ1-1	TRBV19	CASSVNPGGDTEAFF
once	NA	TRBJ2-3	TRBV20-1	CSAFQGRPNTQYF
many	NA	TRBJ2-1	TRBV6-5	CASSYSGDSYNEQFF
NA	TRBD2	TRBJ2-5	TRBV5-8	CASSSKGRGAAQETQYF
many	NA	TRBJ2-5	TRBV10-3	CAISLNRDQETQYF
many	TRBD1	TRBJ2-1	TRBV7-2	CASSTGQGNYNEQFF